This T cell receptor (beta chain) was observed in a study of CD8+ T cells in alopecia areata. This clone was detected only once. Described treatment: oral pan-JAK inhibitor, 5-10 mg twice daily. Lesional scalp punch biopsies and peripheral blood were collected from alopecia areata patients. V was clipped by 4 bases and J by 2 bases; unmatched bases: 3. The CDR3 extends over 14 amino acids. Per the germline V gene, CDR1 is GTSNPN and CDR2 is SVGIG (reference sequence). RNA was isolated and reverse transcribed to cDNA, the sequencing template. Produced via immunoSEQ multiplex PCR; TCRdb's table is partial and in-frame only. The sample lists 110,000 to 150,000 clones, nearly 55% occurring once.

Sequencing used CD8+ T cells sorted from blood, obtained at week 4, from a patient treated with tofacitinib. V is TRBV30 and J is TRBJ2-5; 11 nucleotides agree with TRBD2. The receptor's source is a human donor with alopecia areata. DNA for the CDR3: TGTGCCTGGAATAGCGGGGGGGGTCAAGAGACCCAGTACTTC. Its protein product is CAWNSGGGQETQYF.